The rows below give T cell receptor beta chains drawn from one sample of a study of T cells in localized non-small cell lung cancer. Sequencing used immunoSEQ multiplex PCR; TCRdb keeps in-frame clones, though not all of them. Altogether fewer than 60,000 clones are present, about 83% being singletons, with the ten largest covering 20%. The starting material was peripheral blood, obtained before any cancer treatment. These receptors were collected from a female donor at least 60 years old with stage II squamous cell lung carcinoma. Each CDR3 is given with its conserved first and last residue. A D gene is named only where the DNA matches it firmly. Size is stated for part of the rows, as once, few or many counts, or as a class when the clone is expanded.

size	V	J	D	CDR3	DNA
-	TRBV10-3	TRBJ2-7	-	CAISELWGEQYF	TGTGCCATCAGTGAGCTCTGGGGGGAGCAGTACTTC
medium-sized	TRBV18	TRBJ1-5	-	CASSPKVGAGQPQHF	TGTGCCAGCTCTCCCAAGGTGGGGGCAGGGCAGCCCCAGCATTTT
many	TRBV10-3	TRBJ1-5	-	CAISESGTPRGQPQHF	TGTGCCATCAGTGAGTCAGGGACACCCCGAGGTCAGCCCCAGCATTTT
once	TRBV7-3	TRBJ1-4	-	CASSLSGSGEKLFF	TGTGCCAGCAGCTTATCGGGATCCGGCGAAAAACTGTTTTTT
-	TRBV29-1	TRBJ1-2	-	CSAPGPGGGYTF	TGCAGCGCTCCAGGCCCGGGGGGTGGCTACACCTTC
few	TRBV7-3	TRBJ1-1	-	CASSLTGRETEAFF	TGTGCCAGCAGCTTAACGGGACGGGAAACTGAAGCTTTCTTT
-	TRBV9	TRBJ2-5	-	CASGRGADETQYF	TGTGCCAGCGGCCGGGGGGCCGATGAGACCCAGTACTTC
-	TRBV6-6	TRBJ2-7	-	CASSYAGSKSNEQYF	TGTGCCAGCAGTTATGCAGGAAGTAAGTCCAACGAGCAGTACTTC
medium-sized	TRBV6-9	TRBJ1-1	-	CASSYYVTAKAFF	TGTGCCAGCAGTTATTATGTGACGGCCAAAGCTTTCTTT
-	TRBV5-5	TRBJ1-2	TRBD1	CASSLFDRGGGGYTF	TGTGCCAGCAGCTTGTTCGACAGGGGAGGAGGCGGCTACACCTTC
-	TRBV11-2	TRBJ2-7	-	CASSLSKGVAAEQYF	TGTGCCAGCAGCTTATCGAAGGGCGTAGCGGCCGAGCAGTACTTC
-	TRBV4-1	TRBJ1-5	TRBD1	CASSQEQGASQPQHF	TGCGCCAGCAGCCAAGAACAGGGGGCAAGTCAGCCCCAGCATTTT
-	TRBV6-5	TRBJ1-6	-	CASSYSELNSPLHF	TGTGCCAGCAGTTACTCGGAGCTGAATTCACCCCTCCACTTT
-	TRBV29-1	TRBJ1-1	TRBD1	CSVGFGQGDIRNTEAFF	TGCAGCGTCGGATTCGGACAGGGAGACATAAGAAACACTGAAGCTTTCTTT
few	TRBV5-1	TRBJ2-6	-	CASSPDTRAGANVLTF	TGCGCCAGCAGCCCGGACACGAGGGCTGGGGCCAACGTCCTGACTTTC
-	TRBV6-5	TRBJ1-1	-	CASSYLSQGPEAFF	TGTGCCAGCAGTTACTTGAGCCAGGGGCCTGAAGCTTTCTTT
-	TRBV19	TRBJ1-3	-	CASSPTGPGNTIYF	TGTGCCAGTAGCCCGACAGGTCCTGGAAACACCATATATTTT
once	TRBV9	TRBJ1-2	-	CASSPEGHPNYGYTF	TGTGCCAGCAGCCCAGAGGGTCATCCTAACTATGGCTACACCTTC
-	TRBV11-2	TRBJ2-2	TRBD2	CASSSQLANGELFF	TGTGCCAGCAGCTCCCAACTAGCGAACGGGGAGCTGTTTTTT
-	TRBV6-5	TRBJ2-3	-	CASSYQQPPLDTQYF	TGTGCCAGCAGTTACCAGCAGCCGCCCCTGGATACGCAGTATTTT
few	TRBV30	TRBJ1-1	-	CAWGNSAEAFF	TGTGCCTGGGGTAACTCCGCTGAAGCTTTCTTT
-	TRBV11-2	TRBJ1-2	-	CASSLGGVNYGYTF	TGTGCCAGCAGCTTAGGGGGAGTCAACTATGGCTACACCTTC
many	TRBV9	TRBJ2-3	-	CASSVSGTSPDTQYF	TGTGCCAGCAGCGTATCGGGGACATCCCCAGATACGCAGTATTTT
medium-sized	TRBV27	TRBJ1-3	-	CASSLSGWSSGNTIYF	TGTGCCAGCAGTTTATCAGGCTGGTCCTCTGGAAACACCATATATTTT
-	TRBV11-2	TRBJ1-5	-	CASSFGGNQPQHF	TGTGCCAGCAGCTTCGGGGGGAATCAGCCCCAGCATTTT
once	TRBV18	TRBJ2-5	TRBD2	CASSQRLAGGPWSGTQYF	TGTGCCAGCTCACAAAGACTAGCGGGGGGCCCGTGGTCGGGGACCCAGTACTTC
once	TRBV5-1	TRBJ2-5	TRBD2	CASSRQGLAGGPQETQYF	TGCGCCAGCAGCCGGCAAGGGCTAGCGGGGGGGCCCCAAGAGACCCAGTACTTC